This T cell receptor (beta chain) was identified in a study of glioma-infiltrating T cells after dendritic cell vaccination (TCRdb year 2016). A note on the overall study: Of the roughly 15 glioblastoma patients in the cohort, all drawn from Phase I and II dendritic cell vaccination trials, 9 were newly diagnosed and 6 had recurrent disease. Survival after dendritic cell vaccination was correlated with TCR sequencing metrics, such as TIL content and the overlap between tumor and blood repertoires. Three intradermal dendritic cell vaccine injections were administered to patients at biweekly intervals in the arm below the axilla. Tumor-infiltrating lymphocyte content was quantified and tumor and blood repertoires were compared in dendritic cell-vaccinated glioblastoma patients by deep sequencing of TCR beta CDR3 regions. The vaccine was prepared from monocyte-derived dendritic cells that were cultured for seven days with IL-4 and GM-CSF and then pulsed overnight with autologous tumor lysate. Patients received autologous tumor lysate-pulsed dendritic cell vaccination between about 2002 and 2013.

What the authors observed across the whole study: No direct relationship between TCR clonality and survival was found, suggesting that a diverse polyclonal response may matter. The three-group TCR overlap response model was described as speculative and requiring prospective validation. The cohort was small and heterogeneous, only a few patients had full blood and tumor sets, and even fewer had initial-recurrent tumor pairs. Higher estimated pretreatment TIL content predicted longer time to progression and overall survival after dendritic cell vaccination.

The CDR3 covers 13 residues, taking in both the cysteine and the phenylalanine. The only DNA kept is the CDR3, 39 bases in frame from the first base. The germline V gene supplies CDR1 SGDLS and CDR2 YYNGEE. V is clipped by 0 bases and J by 5 bases, and the sequence between their germline boundaries is 8 bases long. This clone was counted a few times. There is no known antigen for this receptor. Within one base of it there is no much larger clone, and no base qualities were kept. Reading the label with the study, this specimen's time point is: after dendritic cell vaccination, including at tumor progression/relapse. To be selected, patients needed enough residual fresh-frozen tumor tissue and more than two years of available survival data. Although molecular status otherwise differed among the glioblastoma patients, no patient had an isocitrate dehydrogenase mutation. PBMC were collected before vaccination, two weeks after the third vaccination, and at tumor progression if progression occurred. The Qiagen DNeasy Blood extraction Kit was used for extraction of genomic DNA.

The immunoSEQ assay amplified TCRB CDR3 regions from roughly 2 micrograms of genomic DNA, or from all available DNA when less than that amount was available. For multiplex PCR, 60 forward primers for TCR V beta segments and 13 reverse primers for J beta segments were used. Synthetic control templates were spiked into each sample at limiting dilution to estimate reads per starting template. The Illumina HiSeq System generated 87 bp sequencing reads. Regarding the original processing steps: To remove PCR and sequencing errors, closely related sequences were merged with a nearest neighbor algorithm. TCR overlap was defined as the percentage of unique tumor TCR beta sequences that were also present in the same patient's peripheral blood. TCRdb stores this immuneACCESS table with in-frame sequences only. Part of the clones is absent; in the studies checked, under half of the shortfall reflects unresolved V genes, and no reason is known for the rest. V, J and clone size are those of that table, while D and trimming were read from the DNA. The sample data list 65,000 to 80,000 clones, and around 86% of these were observed just once. The ten top clones hold 2% to 2.5% of the sample.

The receptor was derived from a human donor with glioblastoma. The rearrangement joined TRBV9 to TRBJ1-1; 5 matching bases give a weak D call of TRBD1. Sequences were derived from blood, sampled after dendritic cell vaccination. The CDR3: CASSVGTPTEAFF. The nucleotide sequence reads as follows: TGTGCCAGCAGCGTAGGGACACCTACTGAAGCTTTCTTT.